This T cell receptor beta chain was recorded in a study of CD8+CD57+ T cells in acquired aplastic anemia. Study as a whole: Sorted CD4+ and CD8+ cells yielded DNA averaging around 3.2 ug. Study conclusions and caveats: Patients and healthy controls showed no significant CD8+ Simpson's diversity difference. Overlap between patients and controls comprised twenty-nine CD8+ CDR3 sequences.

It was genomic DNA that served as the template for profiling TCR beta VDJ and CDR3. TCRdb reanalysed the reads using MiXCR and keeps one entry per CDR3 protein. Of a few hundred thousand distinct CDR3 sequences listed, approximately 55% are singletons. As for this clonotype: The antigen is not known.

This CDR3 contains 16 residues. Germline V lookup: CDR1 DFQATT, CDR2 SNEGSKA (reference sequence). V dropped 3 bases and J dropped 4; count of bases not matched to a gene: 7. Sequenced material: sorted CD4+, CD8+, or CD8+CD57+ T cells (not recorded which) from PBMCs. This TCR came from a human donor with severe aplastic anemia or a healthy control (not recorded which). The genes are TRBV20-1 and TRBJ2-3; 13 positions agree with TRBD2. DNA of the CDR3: TGCAGTGCTAGGGATGGACTAGCGGGAGACTCAGATACGCAGTATTTT. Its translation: CSARDGLAGDSDTQYF.